A selection of T cell receptor beta chains follows, all from one sample in a study of blood T cell repertoires in COVID-19. Sequencing used immunoSEQ multiplex PCR; TCRdb keeps in-frame clones, though not all of them. The table records fewer than 500,000 clones, about 87% of them present only once. Sequenced: PBMCs or T cells enriched from blood (not recorded which). The receptor source for this set is a man under 40 who had recovered from COVID-19. CDR3s include the opening cysteine and the closing phenylalanine or tryptophan. D genes are given only for firm matches. Expanded clones get a size class; other rows say once, few or many, or leave the size out.

14	TRBD1	TRBV19	TRBJ1-6	-	CASSVGQGGSPLHF	TGTGCCAGTAGTGTAGGACAGGGTGGATCACCCCTCCACTTT
18	TRBD1	TRBV6-1	TRBJ1-5	-	CASSEGQGAGFGNQPQHF	TGTGCCAGCAGTGAGGGACAGGGGGCTGGGTTCGGCAATCAGCCCCAGCATTTT
16	-	TRBV5-1	TRBJ1-1	few	CASSSGTTSMNTEAFF	TGCGCCAGCAGCTCGGGGACAACCAGCATGAACACTGAAGCTTTCTTT
15	TRBD1	TRBV10-3	TRBJ1-1	-	CAIRPSRGLRTEAFF	TGTGCCATCAGACCCTCCAGGGGGCTCCGCACTGAAGCTTTCTTT
14	TRBD1	TRBV5-6	TRBJ1-2	-	CASSLRTGVGGYTF	TGTGCCAGCAGCTTGAGAACAGGGGTGGGTGGCTACACCTTC
15	-	TRBV4-1	TRBJ1-6	few	CASSQGQGMNSPLHF	TGCGCCAGCAGCCAAGGGCAGGGGATGAATTCACCCCTCCACTTT
14	TRBD1	TRBV19	TRBJ1-5	-	CASGTPGTDQPQHF	TGTGCCAGTGGAACGCCGGGGACAGATCAGCCCCAGCATTTT
17	TRBD1	TRBV7-8	TRBJ1-1	-	CASSPGQGGFMGTEAFF	TGTGCCAGCAGCCCGGGACAGGGGGGTTTTATGGGGACTGAAGCTTTCTTT
12	-	TRBV19	TRBJ1-4	-	CASSDFLEKLFF	TGTGCCAGTAGTGACTTTCTAGAAAAACTGTTTTTT
14	TRBD1	TRBV4-2	TRBJ2-7	-	CASSLGTETYEQYF	TGTGCCAGCAGCCTCGGGACAGAGACCTACGAGCAGTACTTC
14	TRBD1	TRBV6-5	TRBJ2-1	-	CASSSGQGLWEGFF	TGTGCCAGCAGTTCGGGACAGGGGCTCTGGGAGGGGTTCTTC
17	TRBD1	TRBV4-1	TRBJ2-3	-	CASSQAAGTGLTDTQYF	TGCGCCAGCAGCCAAGCCGCCGGGACAGGGCTAACAGATACGCAGTATTTT
15	-	TRBV7-9	TRBJ1-4	-	CASSSNRDRAEKLFF	TGTGCCAGCAGCTCAAACAGGGATAGGGCGGAAAAACTGTTTTTT
15	TRBD1	TRBV5-4	TRBJ2-2	once	CASSWDRVGTGELFF	TGTGCCAGCAGCTGGGACAGGGTAGGAACCGGGGAGCTGTTTTTT
18	-	TRBV6-2/TRBV6-3	TRBJ1-4	-	CASSPPSGIGLGNEKLFF	TGTGCCAGCAGCCCTCCCTCAGGGATCGGGCTGGGTAATGAAAAACTGTTTTTT
15	TRBD1	TRBV5-1	TRBJ2-7	-	CASSPGGTGTYEQYF	TGCGCCAGCAGCCCGGGTGGGACAGGCACCTACGAGCAGTACTTC
17	-	TRBV4-1	TRBJ2-5	-	CASSQDRETTTQETQYF	TGCGCCAGCAGCCAAGATCGGGAGACTACCACGCAAGAGACCCAGTACTTC
13	-	TRBV27	TRBJ1-3	few	CASSATSGNTIYF	TGTGCCAGCAGCGCAACGAGTGGAAACACCATATATTTT
16	TRBD1	TRBV7-9	TRBJ2-7	once	CASSLARGKRHLEQYF	TGTGCCAGCAGCTTAGCCAGGGGGAAGCGACACCTGGAGCAGTACTTC
13	-	TRBV10-1	TRBJ1-1	-	CASSESGRGQAFF	TGCGCCAGCAGTGAGTCGGGCAGGGGTCAAGCTTTCTTT
18	-	TRBV9	TRBJ2-6	-	CASSVALGGASGANVLTF	TGTGCCAGCAGCGTAGCTCTGGGTGGGGCCTCTGGGGCCAACGTCCTGACTTTC
18	-	TRBV12-5	TRBJ2-2	-	CASALLLESPVRGGELFF	TGTGCTAGTGCCCTTCTCCTAGAGTCCCCGGTTCGCGGCGGGGAGCTGTTTTTT
12	-	TRBV10-2	TRBJ2-7	few	CASSGGQREQYF	TGCGCCAGCAGTGGGGGGCAGCGCGAGCAGTACTTC
15	-	TRBV5-5	TRBJ2-7	-	CASSQEAGTYLGQYF	TGTGCCAGCAGCCAAGAAGCCGGGACATACCTTGGGCAGTACTTC
13	-	TRBV6-5	TRBJ1-6	-	CASTQELYSPLHF	TGTGCCAGCACCCAGGAACTCTACTCTCCCCTCCACTTT
15	-	TRBV18	TRBJ1-6	-	CASSPGKGQRSPLHF	TGTGCCAGCTCCCCTGGGAAGGGGCAGCGTTCACCCCTCCACTTT
12	-	TRBV3-1/TRBV3-2	TRBJ1-2	-	CASSRYRVGYTF	TGTGCCAGCAGCCGGTACAGGGTAGGCTACACCTTC
15	TRBD1	TRBV7-3	TRBJ2-3	-	CASSWGGQGHNTQYF	TGTGCCAGCAGCTGGGGTGGACAGGGGCACAATACGCAGTATTTT
15	TRBD1	TRBV3-1/TRBV3-2	TRBJ1-1	-	CASSPWDSSNTEAFF	TGTGCCAGCAGCCCCTGGGACAGCTCTAACACTGAAGCTTTCTTT
14	-	TRBV11-2	TRBJ1-2	-	CASSLDRFTSGYTF	TGTGCCAGCAGCTTAGACAGGTTCACTAGTGGCTACACCTTC
16	TRBD1	TRBV5-1	TRBJ2-5	-	CASSLATLQGPETQYF	TGCGCCAGCAGCTTGGCCACTTTACAGGGGCCGGAGACCCAGTACTTC
13	TRBD1	TRBV10-2	TRBJ2-7	-	CASKLGQEYEQYF	TGCGCCAGTAAGCTGGGACAGGAATACGAGCAGTACTTC
14	-	TRBV7-9	TRBJ2-5	once	CASISHNPQETQYF	TGTGCCAGCATCTCTCATAACCCCCAGGAGACCCAGTACTTC
17	TRBD2	TRBV7-2	TRBJ2-7	once	CASSLDEAGGRRGEQYF	TGTGCCAGCAGCTTAGATGAGGCGGGGGGCCGGAGAGGCGAGCAGTACTTC
15	TRBD2	TRBV6-2/TRBV6-3	TRBJ2-7	-	CASSRGAGGTSEQYF	TGTGCCAGCAGTCGCGGCGCGGGGGGAACCTCCGAGCAGTACTTC
14	TRBD1	TRBV6-5	TRBJ1-2	-	CASSLDRTLYGYTF	TGTGCCAGCAGCCTGGACAGGACCCTCTATGGCTACACCTTC
11	-	TRBV2	TRBJ1-6	-	CASTGGLPLHF	TGTGCCAGCACCGGGGGGCTACCCCTCCACTTT
14	TRBD1	TRBV7-2	TRBJ1-2	-	CASARDRMNYGYTF	TGTGCCAGCGCCCGGGACAGGATGAATTATGGCTACACCTTC
16	-	TRBV7-9	TRBJ2-3	-	CASSLGGQAGGDTQYF	TGTGCCAGCAGCTTAGGGGGCCAGGCCGGGGGAGATACGCAGTATTTT
13	-	TRBV5-1	TRBJ2-5	-	CASSSLEVETQYF	TGCGCCAGCAGCTCGCTAGAAGTGGAGACCCAGTACTTC
13	-	TRBV6-5	TRBJ2-7	-	CASEDTSSYEQYF	TGTGCCAGCGAGGACACAAGCTCCTACGAGCAGTACTTC
16	-	TRBV10-2	TRBJ1-1	-	CASSESGEVMNTEAFF	TGCGCCAGCAGTGAGTCGGGGGAGGTAATGAACACTGAAGCTTTCTTT
13	TRBD1	TRBV4-1	TRBJ2-7	-	CASSQRQGYEQYF	TGCGCCAGCAGCCAACGACAGGGCTACGAGCAGTACTTC
11	-	TRBV19	TRBJ2-2	-	CASSRPGELFF	TGTGCCAGTAGTAGGCCCGGGGAGCTGTTTTTT
14	-	TRBV7-9	TRBJ1-4	-	CASSSGVRVEKLFF	TGTGCCAGCAGCTCAGGTGTCAGGGTTGAAAAACTGTTTTTT
20	TRBD2	TRBV18	TRBJ2-1	-	CASSPRGPPRTSGGYNEQFF	TGTGCCAGCTCACCACGAGGCCCCCCGCGAACTAGCGGGGGTTACAATGAGCAGTTCTTC
17	TRBD2	TRBV10-3	TRBJ2-5	once	CAISQLAGAGPQETQYF	TGTGCCATCAGCCAACTAGCGGGGGCTGGGCCACAAGAGACCCAGTACTTC
14	TRBD1	TRBV5-5	TRBJ2-7	-	CASSVDRGIYEQYF	TGTGCCAGCAGCGTTGACAGGGGGATTTACGAGCAGTACTTC
14	-	TRBV29-1	TRBJ1-2	-	CSVEVAGTNYGYTF	TGCAGCGTTGAAGTGGCGGGGACTAACTATGGCTACACCTTC
14	-	TRBV6-5	TRBJ1-4	-	CASSALLTERKLFF	TGTGCCAGCTCCGCGTTATTGACGGAGCGAAAACTGTTTTTT
15	-	TRBV18	TRBJ2-2	-	CASSPPAGIVGELFF	TGTGCCAGCTCACCACCGGCAGGGATCGTAGGGGAGCTGTTTTTT
13	TRBD1	TRBV7-8	TRBJ1-5	-	CASSQGGNQPQHF	TGTGCCAGCAGCCAGGGGGGCAATCAGCCCCAGCATTTT
14	-	TRBV19	TRBJ2-1	-	CASSTGSSYNEQFF	TGTGCCAGTAGTACGGGGAGCTCCTACAATGAGCAGTTCTTC
12	-	TRBV6-5	TRBJ1-1	-	CASKDTYTEAFF	TGTGCCAGCAAAGACACCTACACTGAAGCTTTCTTT